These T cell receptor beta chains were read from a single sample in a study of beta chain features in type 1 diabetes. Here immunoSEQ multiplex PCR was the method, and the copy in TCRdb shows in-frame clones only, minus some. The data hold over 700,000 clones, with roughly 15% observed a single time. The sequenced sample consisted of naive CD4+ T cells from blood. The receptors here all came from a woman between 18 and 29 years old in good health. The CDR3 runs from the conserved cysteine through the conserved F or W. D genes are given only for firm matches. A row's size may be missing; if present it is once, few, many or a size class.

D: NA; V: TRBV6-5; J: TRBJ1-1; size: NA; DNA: TGTGCCAGCAGACCCGTTTGGGGAGGGAACACTGAAGCTTTCTTT; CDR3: CASRPVWGGNTEAFF
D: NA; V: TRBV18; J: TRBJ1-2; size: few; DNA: TGTGCCAGCTCAAGCCCAGCGACGGATGGCTACACCTTC; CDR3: CASSSPATDGYTF
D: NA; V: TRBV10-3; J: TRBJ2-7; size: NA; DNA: TGTGCCATCAAGGGAGGCCAGGGGGGAAACGAGCAGTACTTC; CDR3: CAIKGGQGGNEQYF
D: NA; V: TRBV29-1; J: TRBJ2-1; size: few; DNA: TGCAGCGTGCCCCCTTTGCTTCGGGGAAGCTCCTACAATGAGCAGTTCTTC; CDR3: CSVPPLLRGSSYNEQFF
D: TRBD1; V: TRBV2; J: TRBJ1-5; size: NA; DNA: TGTGCCAGCAGCTCGGACGCAGGGGGTCAGCCCCAGCATTTT; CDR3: CASSSDAGGQPQHF
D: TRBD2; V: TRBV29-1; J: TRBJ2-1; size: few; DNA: TGCAGCGTTGGGGGTAGCGGGAGGAAAACCTACAATGAGCAGTTCTTC; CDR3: CSVGGSGRKTYNEQFF
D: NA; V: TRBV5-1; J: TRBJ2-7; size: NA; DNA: TGCGCCAGCAGCCCCCTAGGCCGGGACGGAGGCTACGAGCAGTACTTC; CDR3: CASSPLGRDGGYEQYF
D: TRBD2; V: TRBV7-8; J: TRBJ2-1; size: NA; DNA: TGTGCCAGCAGCTTAAGCAGGACTAGCGGGAGTGGTGAGCAGTTCTTC; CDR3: CASSLSRTSGSGEQFF
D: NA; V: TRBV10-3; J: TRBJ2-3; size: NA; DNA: TGTGCCATCAACACCGGGGAGACAGATACGCAGTATTTT; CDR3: CAINTGETDTQYF
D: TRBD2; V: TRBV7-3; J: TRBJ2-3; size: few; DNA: TGTGCCAGCAGTCCCAGCGGGGGGACAGATACGCAGTATTTT; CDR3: CASSPSGGTDTQYF
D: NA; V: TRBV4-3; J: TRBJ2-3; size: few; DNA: TGCGCCAGCAGCCAAGCACCCACAGGGGCGGGGACAGATACGCAGTATTTT; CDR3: CASSQAPTGAGTDTQYF
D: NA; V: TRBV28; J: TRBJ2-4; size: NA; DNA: TGTGCCAGCAGCCTCAGGTGGGACAAAAACATTCAGTACTTC; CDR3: CASSLRWDKNIQYF
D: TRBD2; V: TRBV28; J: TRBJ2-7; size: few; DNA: TGTGCCAGCAGTTTAGCGGGGGGCTACGAGCAGTACTTC; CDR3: CASSLAGGYEQYF
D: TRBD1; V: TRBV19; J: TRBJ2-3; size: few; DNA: TGTGCCAGTAGTATATGGACAGGGGCCACAGATACGCAGTATTTT; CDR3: CASSIWTGATDTQYF
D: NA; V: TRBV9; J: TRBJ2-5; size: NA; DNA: TGTGCCAGCCGCTCCGGGCGCTCGGCGGGGGAGACCCAGTACTTC; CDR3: CASRSGRSAGETQYF
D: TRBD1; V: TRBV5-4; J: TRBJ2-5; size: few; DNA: TGTGCCAGCAGCAAAACCGGGACAGAGCAAGAGACCCAGTACTTC; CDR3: CASSKTGTEQETQYF
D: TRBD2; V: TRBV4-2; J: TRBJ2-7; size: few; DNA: TGTGCCAGCAGCCAAGGAGGGACTATGGTTTCCTACGAGCAGTACTTC; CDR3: CASSQGGTMVSYEQYF
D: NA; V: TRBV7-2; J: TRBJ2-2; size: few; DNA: TGTGCCAGCAGCTTAGTTGGGGGCGCGAACACCGGGGAGCTGTTTTTT; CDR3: CASSLVGGANTGELFF
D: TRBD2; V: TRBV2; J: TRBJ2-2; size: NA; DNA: TGTGCCAGCAGTCGGACTAGGTCGGTCGGGGAGCTGTTTTTT; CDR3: CASSRTRSVGELFF
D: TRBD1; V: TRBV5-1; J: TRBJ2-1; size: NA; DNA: TGCGCCAGCAGCGGGACAGGGAGTTCTAATGAGCAGTTCTTC; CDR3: CASSGTGSSNEQFF
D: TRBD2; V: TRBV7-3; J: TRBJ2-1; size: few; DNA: TGTGCCAGCAGCCCATCGGGGGGAGGTTATATTGAGCAGTTCTTC; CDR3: CASSPSGGGYIEQFF
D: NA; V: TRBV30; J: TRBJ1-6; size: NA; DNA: TGTGCCTGGGGTTCGTGGGCCTCAAATTCACCCCTCCACTTT; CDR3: CAWGSWASNSPLHF
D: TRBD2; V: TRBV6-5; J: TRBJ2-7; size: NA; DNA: TGTGCCAGCAGTTACTCGGGAGCGGGAGGAGCATACGAGCAGTACTTC; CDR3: CASSYSGAGGAYEQYF
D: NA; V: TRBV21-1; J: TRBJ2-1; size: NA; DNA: TGTGCCAGCAGCAAATTCCGTATTCGCTCCTACAATGAGCAGTTCTTC; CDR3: CASSKFRIRSYNEQFF
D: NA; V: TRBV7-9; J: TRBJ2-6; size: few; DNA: TGTGCCAGCAGCCGTCCGCTGGGGGACCAACCTTCTGGGGCCAACGTCCTGACTTTC; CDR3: CASSRPLGDQPSGANVLTF
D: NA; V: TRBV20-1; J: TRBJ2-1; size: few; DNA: TGCAGTGCTAGCTATCGTGAGCAGTTCTTC; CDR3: CSASYREQFF
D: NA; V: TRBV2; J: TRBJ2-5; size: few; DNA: TGTGCCAGCAGTGGGACAAAGCGGGAGACCCAGTACTTC; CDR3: CASSGTKRETQYF
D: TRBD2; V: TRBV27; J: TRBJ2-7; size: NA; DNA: TGTGCCAGCAGTTCCTCGGGACTAGTTGTCGAGCAGTACTTC; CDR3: CASSSSGLVVEQYF
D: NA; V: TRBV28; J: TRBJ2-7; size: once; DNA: TGTGCTAGCAATTTATCTGCCAGCTACGAGCAGTACTTC; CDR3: CASNLSASYEQYF
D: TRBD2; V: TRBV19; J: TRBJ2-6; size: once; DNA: TGTGCCAGTAGTACGATAGCGGGGGGATCTGGGGCCAACGTCCTGACTTTC; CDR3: CASSTIAGGSGANVLTF
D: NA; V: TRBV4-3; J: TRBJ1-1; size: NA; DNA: TGCGCCAGCAGCCAAGTGGGGGCTGGGAGCACTGAAGCTTTCTTT; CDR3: CASSQVGAGSTEAFF
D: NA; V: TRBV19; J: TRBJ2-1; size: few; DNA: TGTGCCAGTAGTGCCCTCTATGAGCAGTTCTTC; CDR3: CASSALYEQFF
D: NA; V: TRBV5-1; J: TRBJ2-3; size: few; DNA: TGCGCCAGCAGCTTCTGGACTGGAAGCACAGATACGCAGTATTTT; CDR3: CASSFWTGSTDTQYF
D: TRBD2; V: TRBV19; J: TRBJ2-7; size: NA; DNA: TGTGCCAGTAGATCCCAAGCGGGAGGCTCCTACGAGCAGTACTTC; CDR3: CASRSQAGGSYEQYF
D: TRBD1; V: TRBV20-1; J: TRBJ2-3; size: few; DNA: TGCAGGACAGGGGGACTACGCGGTGCATTT; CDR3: CRTGGLRGAF
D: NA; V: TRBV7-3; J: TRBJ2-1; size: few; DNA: TGTGCCAGCAGCTCATACGGCGATGAGCAGTTCTTC; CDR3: CASSSYGDEQFF
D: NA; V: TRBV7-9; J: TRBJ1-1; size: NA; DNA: TGTGCCAGCAGCTTAGCCCGAGGGGAAGCTTTCTTT; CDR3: CASSLARGEAFF
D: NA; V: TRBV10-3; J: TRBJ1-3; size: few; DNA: TGTGCCATCAGTGGGTTCCGAACCTCTGGAAACACCATATATTTT; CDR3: CAISGFRTSGNTIYF
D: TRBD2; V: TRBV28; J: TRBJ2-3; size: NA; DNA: TGTGCCAGCAGTTCCGGACTAGCGGGTAGCACAGATACGCAGTATTTT; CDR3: CASSSGLAGSTDTQYF